The source of this T cell receptor (beta chain) is a study of cytomegalovirus exposure and HLA in healthy donors. CDR1 is LGHNA and CDR2 is YNFKEQ in the germline V gene. CDR3 length: 16 residues. J gave up 4 bases and V 0 bases, and 4 bases lay outside the gene matches. Only in-frame clones appear in the TCRdb table, and some are missing; sequencing was by immunoSEQ multiplex PCR. The table has roughly 150,000 clones, about nine tenths seen once. The chain has TRBV4-2 and TRBJ2-1; 9 nucleotides agree with TRBD2. Input material: PBMCs. The receptor was isolated from a woman aged 18 to 35 in good health and CMV-seropositive. The CDR3 coding sequence is TGTGCCAGCAGCCAAGATATCCTAGCGGGATACAATGAGCAGTTCTTC. As protein: CASSQDILAGYNEQFF.